These 13 T cell receptor beta chains were sequenced from one sample in a study of cytomegalovirus exposure and HLA in healthy donors. The PCR used 60 Vbeta and 13 Jbeta primers. Assay: immunoSEQ multiplex PCR; the TCRdb copy retains only in-frame clones and omits some. Its table lists 140,000 or so clones. Material: PBMCs. The receptors derive from a male donor in good health and CMV-seronegative.

The chain employs TRBV25-1 and TRBJ1-2; 7 bases are a match to TRBD1. The CDR3 has 14 residues. In germline, CDR1 is MGHDK, CDR2 SYGVNS. Trimming cost V 6 bases and J 10 bases; bases outside gene matches: 14. The CDR3 reads CASSLTGTAKDYTF. CDR3 nucleotide sequence: TGTGCCAGCAGCCTCACCGGGACAGCAAAAGACTACACCTTC.

The chain carries TRBV29-1 and TRBJ2-1, with D hard to call. Trimming shortened V by 7 bases and J by 4 bases, and 11 bases separated the two germline ends. CDR1 is SQVTM and CDR2 is ANQGSEA in the germline V gene. This CDR3 has 12 residues. In nucleotides, the CDR3 is TGCAGCGCCGGTGACATGTACAATGAGCAGTTCTTC. Its protein product is CSAGDMYNEQFF.

The rearrangement uses TRBV6-1 and TRBJ2-7, with D maybe TRBD1 (7 bases). V lost 6 bases, J lost 4 bases, and 19 bases lay in between. The CDR3 is 15 amino acids. Germline V gene lookup returns CDR1 MNHNS and CDR2 SASEGT. CDR3 protein: CASRTGTAGSYEQYF. The DNA for the CDR3 is TGTGCCAGCAGAACCGGGACAGCGGGTTCTTACGAGCAGTACTTC.

The CDR3 DNA follows: TGTGCCTGGAGTGAGGGCCAGGGGAGTTTGAGCGAGCAGTACTTC. Amino acid sequence: CAWSEGQGSLSEQYF. J is TRBJ2-7 and V is TRBV30; D perhaps matches TRBD1 (6 bases). CDR1 GTSNPN and CDR2 SVGIG come from the germline V gene (reference sequence). Trimming removed 1 base from V and 6 bases from J, with 19 bases in between. CDR3 size: 15 residues.

The rearrangement uses TRBV7-9 and TRBJ1-5, with TRBD1 matching 11 bases. J was trimmed by 6 bases and V by 4 bases; bases with no gene match: 5. CDR1 and CDR2 from the germline V gene are SEHNR and FQNEAQ (reference sequence). This CDR3 region has 15 residues. CDR3 sequence (DNA): TGTGCCAGCAGCTCAGGGACAGGGGGGAGTCAGCCCCAGCATTTT. As protein: CASSSGTGGSQPQHF.

V and J are TRBV19 and TRBJ1-4, with 7 bases identical to TRBD1. The CDR3 is 15 residues long. V shed 7 bases, J shed 4 bases, and the junction held 9 bases outside the gene matches. Germline V gene sequence: CDR1 LNHDA, CDR2 SQIVND (reference sequence). CDR3 DNA sequence: TGTGCCAGTACTGGACAGGCCGCCCTTAATGAAAAACTGTTTTTT. Translating it yields CASTGQAALNEKLFF.

CDR3 in DNA: TGCGCCAGCAGCTTGCAGGGGGCAACAGATACGCAGTATTTT. Translation gives CASSLQGATDTQYF. The chain recombines TRBV5-1 with TRBJ2-3, with 8 bases matching TRBD1. The V and J ends lost 1 base and 3 bases, in that order; junction bases with no gene match: 1. This CDR3 spans 14 amino acids. Germline CDR1 SGHRS, CDR2 YFSETQ. The variable domain in full, completed from reference TRBV5-1 and TRBJ2-3, reads KAGVTQTPRYLIKTRGQQVTLSCSPISGHRSVSWYQQTPGQGLQFLFEYFSETQRNKGNFPGRFSGRQFSNSRSEMNVSTLELGDSALYLCASSLQGATDTQYFGPGTRLTVL.

This rearrangement joins TRBV30 to TRBJ1-5, with TRBD1 as a possible D gene (5 bases). V was pared by 2 bases and J by 7 bases, with 12 bases between. The CDR3 runs to 13 residues. Germline CDR1 is GTSNPN and CDR2 is SVGIG (reference sequence). The CDR3 region has the DNA TGTGCCTGGAGTCCAAGGGGAACCCAGCCCCAGCATTTT. Amino acid sequence: CAWSPRGTQPQHF.

The CDR3: CASSVGGHPMNTEAFF. The CDR3 DNA follows: TGTGCCAGCAGCGTAGGGGGACACCCCATGAACACTGAAGCTTTCTTT. The rearrangement uses TRBV9 and TRBJ1-1; D may be TRBD1 (6 bases). Trimming left V 0 bases short and J 0 bases short, with 12 bases between. Germline lookup yields CDR1 SGDLS and CDR2 YYNGEE. CDR3 length: 16 residues. The variable domain in full, completed from reference TRBV9 and TRBJ1-1, reads DSGVTQTPKHLITATGQRVTLRCSPRSGDLSVYWYQQSLDQGLQFLIQYYNGEERAKGNILERFSAQQFPDLHSELNLSSLELGDSALYFCASSVGGHPMNTEAFFGQGTRLTVV.

CDR3 protein: CASSFYSNQPQHF. CDR3 DNA sequence: TGTGCCAGCAGTTTCTATAGCAATCAGCCCCAGCATTTT. The genes are TRBV27 and TRBJ1-5, with no clear D. The germline V and J ends were trimmed by 3 bases and 0 bases, with 3 bases remaining between them. This CDR3 region has 13 residues. The V gene's germline CDR1 is MNHEY and CDR2 SMNVEV (reference sequence).

CDR3 in amino acids: CASSRGSTNYGYTF. For the CDR3, the DNA is TGTGCCAGCTCTCGCGGGAGCACCAACTATGGCTACACCTTC. The rearrangement uses TRBV27 and TRBJ1-2; D unclear. Germline CDR1 reads MNHEY; CDR2 reads SMNVEV (reference sequence). The CDR3 covers 14 residues. The V gene lost 8 bases and the J gene lost 2 bases, with 15 bases spanning the gap.

The chain carries TRBV21-1 and TRBJ2-2; TRBD2, the D gene given by the table, was not confirmed from the DNA. TRBV21-1 is annotated as a pseudogene. The CDR3 runs 15 residues. DNA of the CDR3: TGTGCCAGCAGCAAAGTGGGGGGTTTGGCCGGGGAGCTGTTTTTT. Translating gives CASSKVGGLAGELFF.

The chain employs TRBV4-2 and TRBJ1-1, with D perhaps TRBD1 (5 bases). CDR3 length: 15 residues. V was pared by 1 base and J by 5 bases, with 14 bases between. Germline assignment: CDR1 LGHNA and CDR2 YNFKEQ. This CDR3 reads CASSQVAGYGTEAFF. DNA for the CDR3: TGTGCCAGCAGCCAAGTAGCAGGGTACGGGACTGAAGCTTTCTTT.